The rows below give T cell receptor beta chains drawn from one sample of a study of PD-L1 blockade in urothelial cancer. Assay: immunoSEQ multiplex PCR; the TCRdb copy retains only in-frame clones and omits some. The repertoire holds around 100,000 clones, approximately 91% seen once, with under 0.95% in the top ten. Sequenced here: PBMCs, sampled around atezolizumab (anti-PD-L1) treatment. The receptors derive from an elderly woman with urothelial cancer. CDR3s include the opening cysteine and the closing phenylalanine or tryptophan. The D gene is left open where the match is weak. Not every row has a clone size; where given, it reads once, few, many or a size class.

v_call: TRBV5-1
clone_size: -
d_call: -
j_call: TRBJ2-2
cdr3_aa: CASSLGPAGSTGELFF
cdr3_nt: TGCGCCAGCAGCTTGGGGCCAGCTGGGAGCACCGGGGAGCTGTTTTTT

v_call: TRBV7-2
clone_size: -
d_call: -
j_call: TRBJ1-5
cdr3_aa: CASSLVPGPANQPQHF
cdr3_nt: TGTGCCAGCAGCTTAGTGCCAGGGCCTGCCAATCAGCCCCAGCATTTT

v_call: TRBV7-3
clone_size: -
d_call: TRBD2
j_call: TRBJ2-3
cdr3_aa: CASSPSGTGGDTQYF
cdr3_nt: TGTGCCAGCAGCCCTAGCGGAACTGGGGGAGATACGCAGTATTTT

v_call: TRBV6-6
clone_size: -
d_call: -
j_call: TRBJ1-2
cdr3_aa: CASSSSGSYYGYTF
cdr3_nt: TGTGCCAGCAGTTCCTCCGGGAGCTACTATGGCTACACCTTC

v_call: TRBV5-1
clone_size: -
d_call: -
j_call: TRBJ1-4
cdr3_aa: CASSLTGTNEKLFF
cdr3_nt: TGCGCCAGCAGCTTGACAGGGACAAATGAAAAACTGTTTTTT

v_call: TRBV6-1
clone_size: -
d_call: TRBD1
j_call: TRBJ2-2
cdr3_aa: CASQTGQGFTGELFF
cdr3_nt: TGTGCCAGCCAAACGGGACAGGGATTCACCGGGGAGCTGTTTTTT

v_call: TRBV27
clone_size: -
d_call: TRBD2
j_call: TRBJ2-7
cdr3_aa: CASSRGLVGEQYF
cdr3_nt: TGTGCCAGCAGCCGTGGACTAGTAGGCGAGCAGTACTTC

v_call: TRBV7-2
clone_size: -
d_call: TRBD2
j_call: TRBJ2-7
cdr3_aa: CASSLEASLAGGTYEQYF
cdr3_nt: TGTGCCAGCAGCTTAGAGGCCTCTCTAGCGGGAGGAACCTACGAGCAGTACTTC

v_call: TRBV19
clone_size: -
d_call: TRBD2
j_call: TRBJ2-1
cdr3_aa: CASSIQFASGRIHEQFF
cdr3_nt: TGTGCCAGTAGTATACAGTTTGCTAGCGGGAGAATCCATGAGCAGTTCTTC

v_call: TRBV9
clone_size: -
d_call: -
j_call: TRBJ2-2
cdr3_aa: CASKLSPNTGELFF
cdr3_nt: TGTGCCAGCAAGCTATCCCCGAACACCGGGGAGCTGTTTTTT

v_call: TRBV30
clone_size: few
d_call: -
j_call: TRBJ1-1
cdr3_aa: CAWSRGGEAFF
cdr3_nt: TGTGCCTGGAGTAGGGGAGGGGAAGCTTTCTTT

v_call: TRBV2
clone_size: -
d_call: -
j_call: TRBJ1-5
cdr3_aa: CASSRDRPNQPQHF
cdr3_nt: TGTGCCAGCAGTCGAGACAGACCCAATCAGCCCCAGCATTTT

v_call: TRBV5-5
clone_size: -
d_call: -
j_call: TRBJ1-5
cdr3_aa: CASSLYQEVNQPQHF
cdr3_nt: TGTGCCAGCAGCTTATACCAGGAGGTGAATCAGCCCCAGCATTTT

v_call: TRBV7-3
clone_size: once
d_call: TRBD1
j_call: TRBJ2-7
cdr3_aa: CASSLGGQATYEQYF
cdr3_nt: TGTGCCAGCAGCTTAGGGGGACAGGCCACCTACGAGCAGTACTTC

v_call: TRBV7-6
clone_size: -
d_call: TRBD2
j_call: TRBJ2-3
cdr3_aa: CASSSGLAASTDTQYF
cdr3_nt: TGTGCCAGCAGCTCGGGACTAGCAGCTAGCACAGATACGCAGTATTTT

v_call: TRBV13
clone_size: few
d_call: -
j_call: TRBJ1-2
cdr3_aa: CASSLGLKEYYGYTF
cdr3_nt: TGTGCCAGCAGCTTAGGCCTAAAAGAGTACTATGGCTACACCTTC

v_call: TRBV6-6
clone_size: -
d_call: TRBD2
j_call: TRBJ2-7
cdr3_aa: CASSKTSDFPYEQYF
cdr3_nt: TGTGCCAGCAGTAAGACTAGCGATTTCCCCTACGAGCAGTACTTC

v_call: TRBV9
clone_size: -
d_call: -
j_call: TRBJ2-6
cdr3_aa: CASSVGGTAGANVLTF
cdr3_nt: TGTGCCAGCAGCGTTGGGGGGACGGCTGGGGCCAACGTCCTGACTTTC

v_call: TRBV7-2
clone_size: -
d_call: TRBD2
j_call: TRBJ2-7
cdr3_aa: CASSLGLAPSYEQYF
cdr3_nt: TGTGCCAGCAGCCTGGGACTAGCGCCCTCCTACGAGCAGTACTTC

v_call: TRBV28
clone_size: -
d_call: -
j_call: TRBJ1-1
cdr3_aa: CASSSNRVTEAFF
cdr3_nt: TGTGCCAGCAGTTCGAACAGGGTCACTGAAGCTTTCTTT

v_call: TRBV27
clone_size: -
d_call: TRBD1
j_call: TRBJ2-6
cdr3_aa: CASSPLGTGSGANVLTF
cdr3_nt: TGTGCCAGCAGCCCCTTGGGGACAGGTTCTGGGGCCAACGTCCTGACTTTC

v_call: TRBV9
clone_size: -
d_call: TRBD1
j_call: TRBJ2-3
cdr3_aa: CASAQGASTDTQYF
cdr3_nt: TGTGCCAGCGCACAGGGGGCAAGCACAGATACGCAGTATTTT

v_call: TRBV28
clone_size: -
d_call: TRBD1
j_call: TRBJ2-7
cdr3_aa: CASKQTPRGRTSYEQYF
cdr3_nt: TGTGCCAGCAAACAGACACCCAGGGGGCGAACCTCCTACGAGCAGTACTTC

v_call: TRBV30
clone_size: -
d_call: -
j_call: TRBJ1-1
cdr3_aa: CAWVPGPLGAFF
cdr3_nt: TGTGCCTGGGTCCCCGGCCCGCTCGGGGCTTTCTTT

v_call: TRBV5-4
clone_size: -
d_call: -
j_call: TRBJ2-7
cdr3_aa: CASSKTDRPYEQYF
cdr3_nt: TGTGCCAGCAGCAAAACCGACAGGCCCTACGAGCAGTACTTC